The clone carrying this TCR beta chain showed up many times. A UMI-containing oligonucleotide was joined by 3' ligation to the TCR cDNA template. This record belongs to a study of naive and memory T cell subsets. The SP2 primer and nested alpha and beta constant region primers amplified ligated cDNA in four rounds. MiXCR, applied by TCRdb to the 5' RACE reads, yields one record per CDR3 protein. The sample holds 60,000 or so distinct CDR3 sequences, more than 7% seen once. Trimming took 0 bases from V and 1 from J, leaving 7 bases between them. The CDR3 loop spans 15 amino acids. CDR1 is LGHNA and CDR2 is YNFKEQ in the germline V gene.

This rearrangement joins TRBV4-2 to TRBJ1-5; no clear D. The TCR originated in a male donor in good health. CDR3 residues: CASSQERGSNQPQHF. The CDR3 bases are TGTGCCAGCAGCCAAGAAAGAGGGAGCAATCAGCCCCAGCATTTT.